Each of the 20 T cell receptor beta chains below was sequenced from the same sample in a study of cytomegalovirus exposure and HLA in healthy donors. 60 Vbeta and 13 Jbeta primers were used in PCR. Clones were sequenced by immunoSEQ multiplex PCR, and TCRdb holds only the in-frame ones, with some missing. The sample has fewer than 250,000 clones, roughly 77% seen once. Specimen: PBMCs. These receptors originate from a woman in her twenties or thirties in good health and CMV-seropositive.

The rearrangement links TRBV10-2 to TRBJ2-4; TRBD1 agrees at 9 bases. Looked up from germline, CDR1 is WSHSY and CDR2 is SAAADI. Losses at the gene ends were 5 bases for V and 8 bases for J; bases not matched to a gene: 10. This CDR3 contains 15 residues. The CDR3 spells CASSSGTGFGDIQYF. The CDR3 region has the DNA TGCGCCAGCAGTAGCGGGACAGGGTTTGGTGACATTCAGTACTTC.

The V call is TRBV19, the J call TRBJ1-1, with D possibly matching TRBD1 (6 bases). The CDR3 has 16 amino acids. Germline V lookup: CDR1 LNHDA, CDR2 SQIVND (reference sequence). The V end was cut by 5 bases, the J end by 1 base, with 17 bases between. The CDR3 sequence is CASSRAGNRANTEAFF. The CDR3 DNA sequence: TGTGCCAGTAGTCGAGCCGGCAACAGGGCGAACACTGAAGCTTTCTTT.

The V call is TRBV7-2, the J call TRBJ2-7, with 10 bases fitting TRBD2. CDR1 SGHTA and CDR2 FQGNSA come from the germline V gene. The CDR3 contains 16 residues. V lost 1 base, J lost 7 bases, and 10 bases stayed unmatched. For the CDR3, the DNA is TGTGCCAGCAGCTTAGATGCTAGCGGGAGCTGGTGGGAGCAGTACTTC. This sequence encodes CASSLDASGSWWEQYF.

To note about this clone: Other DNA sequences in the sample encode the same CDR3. The CDR3: CASSIGGETQYF. The DNA for the CDR3 is TGTGCCAGTAGTATCGGGGGAGAGACCCAGTACTTC. The V gene is TRBV19, the J gene TRBJ2-5, with D possibly matching TRBD2 (6 bases). V lost 3 bases and J lost 4, with 6 bases in between. The V gene's germline CDR1 is LNHDA and CDR2 SQIVND (reference sequence). The CDR3 has 12 residues.

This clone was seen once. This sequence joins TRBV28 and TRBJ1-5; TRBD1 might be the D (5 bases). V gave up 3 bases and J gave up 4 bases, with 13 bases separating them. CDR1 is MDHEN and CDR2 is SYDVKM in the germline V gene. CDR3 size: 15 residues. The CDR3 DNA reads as TGTGCCAGCAGTTTTCCTCGACGGGGGAATCAGCCCCAGCATTTT. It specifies CASSFPRRGNQPQHF. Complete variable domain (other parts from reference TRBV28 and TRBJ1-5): DVKVTQSSRYLVKRTGEKVFLECVQDMDHENMFWYRQDPGLGLRLIYFSYDVKMKEKGDIPEGYSVSREKKERFSLILESASTNQTSMYLCASSFPRRGNQPQHFGDGTRLSIL.

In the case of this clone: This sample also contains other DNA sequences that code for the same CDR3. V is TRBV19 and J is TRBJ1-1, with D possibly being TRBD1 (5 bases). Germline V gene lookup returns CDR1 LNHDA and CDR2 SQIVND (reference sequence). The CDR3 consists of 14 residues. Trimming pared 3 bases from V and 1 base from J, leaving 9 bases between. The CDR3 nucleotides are TGTGCCAGTAGTATGGGGCAGGGGAACACTGAAGCTTTCTTT. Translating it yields CASSMGQGNTEAFF.

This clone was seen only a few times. The CDR3 nucleotides read TGTGCCAGCTACCAGGGTTTCGTGAACACTGAAGCTTTCTTT. It encodes CASYQGFVNTEAFF. The chain employs TRBV28 and TRBJ1-1; a possible D gene is TRBD1 (5 bases). Germline assignment: CDR1 MDHEN and CDR2 SYDVKM. Trimming stripped 8 bases from V and 0 bases from J, with 13 bases between. The CDR3 covers 14 residues.

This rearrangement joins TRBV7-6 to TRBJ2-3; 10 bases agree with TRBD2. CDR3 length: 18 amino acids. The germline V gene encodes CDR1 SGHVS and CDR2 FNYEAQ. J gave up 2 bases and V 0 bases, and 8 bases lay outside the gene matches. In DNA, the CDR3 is TGTGCCAGCAGCTTAGCCGGAGGACTAGCGGCCGTCACAGATACGCAGTATTTT. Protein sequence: CASSLAGGLAAVTDTQYF. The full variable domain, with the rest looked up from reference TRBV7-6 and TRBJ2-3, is GAGVSQSPRYKVTKRGQDVALRCDPISGHVSLYWYRQALGQGPEFLTYFNYEAQQDKSGLPNDRFSAERPEGSISTLTIQRTEQRDSAMYRCASSLAGGLAAVTDTQYFGPGTRLTVL.

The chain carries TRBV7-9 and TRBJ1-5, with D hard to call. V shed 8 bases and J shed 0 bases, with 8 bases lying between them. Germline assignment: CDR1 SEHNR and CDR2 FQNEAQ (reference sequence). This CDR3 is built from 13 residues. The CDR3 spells CASSSSSNQPQHF. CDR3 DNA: TGTGCCAGCTCTAGTTCTAGCAATCAGCCCCAGCATTTT.

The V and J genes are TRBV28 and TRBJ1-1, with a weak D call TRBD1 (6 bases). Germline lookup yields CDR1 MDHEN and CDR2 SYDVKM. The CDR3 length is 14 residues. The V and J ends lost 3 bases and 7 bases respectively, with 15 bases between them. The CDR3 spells CASSFRDIRCEAFF. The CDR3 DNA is TGTGCCAGCAGTTTCAGGGACATACGCTGTGAAGCTTTCTTT.

The CDR3 region has the DNA TGTGCCAGCAAACCTAGAACCAACACTGAAGCTTTCTTT. Translating it yields CASKPRTNTEAFF. This chain connects TRBV2 to TRBJ1-1, with D uncertain. The CDR3 is 13 amino acids. V lost 7 bases and J 2 bases, leaving 11 bases between the germline ends. Germline lookup yields CDR1 SNHLY and CDR2 FYNNEI.

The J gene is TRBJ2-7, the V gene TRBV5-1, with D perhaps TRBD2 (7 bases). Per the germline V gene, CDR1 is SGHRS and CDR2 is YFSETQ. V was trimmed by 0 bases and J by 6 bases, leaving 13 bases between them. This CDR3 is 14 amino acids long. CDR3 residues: CASSLDRGASEQYF. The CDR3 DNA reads TGCGCCAGCAGCTTGGATCGGGGGGCAAGCGAGCAGTACTTC.

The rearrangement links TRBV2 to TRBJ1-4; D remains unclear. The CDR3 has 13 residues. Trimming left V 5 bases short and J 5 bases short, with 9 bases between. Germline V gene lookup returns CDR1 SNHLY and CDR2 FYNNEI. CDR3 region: CASSRPRNEKLFF. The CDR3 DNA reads TGTGCCAGCAGTCGCCCCAGGAATGAAAAACTGTTTTTT.

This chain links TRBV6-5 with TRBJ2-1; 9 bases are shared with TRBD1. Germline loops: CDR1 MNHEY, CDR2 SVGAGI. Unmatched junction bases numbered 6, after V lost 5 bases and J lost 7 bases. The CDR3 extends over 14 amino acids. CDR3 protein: CASSPGTGRNEQFF. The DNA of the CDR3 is TGTGCCAGCAGTCCCGGGACAGGGAGAAATGAGCAGTTCTTC.

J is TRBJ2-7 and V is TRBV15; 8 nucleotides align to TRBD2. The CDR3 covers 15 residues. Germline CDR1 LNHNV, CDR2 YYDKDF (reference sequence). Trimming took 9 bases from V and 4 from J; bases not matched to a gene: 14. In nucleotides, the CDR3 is TGTGCCACTTACGGGAGCGGGAGAAGGATATACGAGCAGTACTTC. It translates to CATYGSGRRIYEQYF. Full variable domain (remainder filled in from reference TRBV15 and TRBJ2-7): DAMVIQNPRYQVTQFGKPVTLSCSQTLNHNVMYWYQQKSSQAPKLLFHYYDKDFNNEADTPDNFQSRRPNTSFCFLDIRSPGLGDTAMYLCATYGSGRRIYEQYFGPGTRLTVT.

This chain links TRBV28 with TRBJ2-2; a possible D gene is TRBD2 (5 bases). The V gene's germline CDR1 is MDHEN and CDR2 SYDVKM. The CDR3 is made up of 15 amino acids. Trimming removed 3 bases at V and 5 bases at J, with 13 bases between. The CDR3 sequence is CASSFERPGTGELFF. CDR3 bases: TGTGCCAGCAGTTTTGAGCGCCCGGGGACCGGGGAGCTGTTTTTT.

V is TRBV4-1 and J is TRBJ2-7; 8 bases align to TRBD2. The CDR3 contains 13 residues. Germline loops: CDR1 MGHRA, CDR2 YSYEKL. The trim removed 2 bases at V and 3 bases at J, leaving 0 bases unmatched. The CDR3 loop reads CASSQTSGYEQYF. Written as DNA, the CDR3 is TGCGCCAGCAGCCAAACTAGCGGCTACGAGCAGTACTTC.

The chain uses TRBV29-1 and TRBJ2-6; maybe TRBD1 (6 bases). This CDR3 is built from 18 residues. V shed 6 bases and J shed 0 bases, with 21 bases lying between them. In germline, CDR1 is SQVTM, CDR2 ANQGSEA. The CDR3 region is CSVPVSQGNHSGANVLTF. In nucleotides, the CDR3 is TGCAGCGTACCCGTTTCCCAGGGGAACCACTCTGGGGCCAACGTCCTGACTTTC. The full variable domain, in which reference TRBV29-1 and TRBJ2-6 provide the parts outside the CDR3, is SAVISQKPSRDICQRGTSLTIQCQVDSQVTMMFWYRQQPGQSLTLIATANQGSEATYESGFVIDKFPISRPNLTFSTLTVSNMSPEDSSIYLCSVPVSQGNHSGANVLTFGAGSRLTVL.

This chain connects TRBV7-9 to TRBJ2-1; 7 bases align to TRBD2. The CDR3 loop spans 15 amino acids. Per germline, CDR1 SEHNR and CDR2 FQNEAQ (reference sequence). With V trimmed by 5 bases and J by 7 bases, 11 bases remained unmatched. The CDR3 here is CASSRLLATKNEQFF. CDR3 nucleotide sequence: TGTGCCAGCAGCCGCTTACTAGCGACAAAGAATGAGCAGTTCTTC. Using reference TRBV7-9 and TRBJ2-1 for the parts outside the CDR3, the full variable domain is DTGVSQNPRHKITKRGQNVTFRCDPISEHNRLYWYRQTLGQGPEFLTYFQNEAQLEKSRLLSDRFSAERPKGSFSTLEIQRTEQGDSAMYLCASSRLLATKNEQFFGPGTRLTVL.

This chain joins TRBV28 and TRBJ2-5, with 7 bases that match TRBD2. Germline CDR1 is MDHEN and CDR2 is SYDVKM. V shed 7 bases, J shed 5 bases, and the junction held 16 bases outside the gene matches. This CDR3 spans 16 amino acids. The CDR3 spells CASNGGGNKWVETQYF. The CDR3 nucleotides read TGTGCCAGCAATGGGGGAGGGAATAAATGGGTGGAGACCCAGTACTTC.